One sample yielded the 21 T cell receptor beta chains listed below, sequenced in a study of beta chain features in type 1 diabetes. The whole isolated RNA underwent reverse transcription, so sequencing captured expressed TCRB transcripts. Profiling relied on immunoSEQ multiplex PCR, and the TCRdb table lists in-frame clones only, not all of them. The sample carries about 220,000 clones, approximately 10% recorded once. Sequenced sample: central memory CD4+ T cells from blood. The receptors originated from a man younger than 30 in good health.

This clone was found a few times. The gene calls are TRBV30 and TRBJ1-1; D call uncertain. V was clipped by 0 bases and J by 2 bases, with 13 bases between them. The germline CDR1 and CDR2 sequences are GTSNPN and SVGIG (reference sequence). CDR3 length: 15 amino acids. CDR3 loop: CAWSVGSARNTEAFF. CDR3 nucleotide sequence: TGTGCCTGGAGTGTAGGGTCAGCCAGAAACACTGAAGCTTTCTTT.

This clone has more than one count but fewer than ten. The V gene is TRBV30, the J gene TRBJ1-5; D unclear. The CDR3 contains 13 residues. The V and J ends lost 2 bases and 9 bases respectively, with 14 bases between them. Germline V CDR1 and CDR2: GTSNPN, SVGIG (reference sequence). The CDR3 DNA follows: TGTGCCTGGAGTCCACTTGGGGATCGGCCCCAGCATTTT. It yields the protein CAWSPLGDRPQHF. Using reference TRBV30 and TRBJ1-5 for the parts outside the CDR3, the full variable domain is SQTIHQWPATLVQPVGSPLSLECTVEGTSNPNLYWYRQAAGRGLQLLFYSVGIGQISSEVPQNLSASRPQDRQFILSSKKLLLSDSGFYLCAWSPLGDRPQHFGDGTRLSIL.

This chain connects TRBV14 to TRBJ1-2; D is possibly TRBD1 (5 bases). This CDR3 comprises 13 residues. In germline, CDR1 is SGHDN, CDR2 FVKESK. V lost 4 bases and J lost 4, with 10 bases in between. The chain's CDR3 is CASSLGASYGYTF. In DNA, the CDR3 is TGTGCCAGCAGCCTCGGGGCATCCTATGGCTACACCTTC. The complete variable domain, with remaining parts taken from reference TRBV14 and TRBJ1-2, reads EAGVTQFPSHSVIEKGQTVTLRCDPISGHDNLYWYRRVMGKEIKFLLHFVKESKQDESGMPNNRFLAERTGGTYSTLKVQPAELEDSGVYFCASSLGASYGYTFGSGTRLTVV.

The J gene is TRBJ2-5, the V gene TRBV7-9; D may be TRBD1 (5 bases). Per the germline V gene, CDR1 is SEHNR and CDR2 is FQNEAQ (reference sequence). The ends were cut back, 4 bases at V and 5 bases at J, with 17 bases in the middle. The CDR3 loop spans 15 amino acids. The CDR3 DNA reads as TGTGCCAGCAGCTCACGTAAAGGCAGGGCGGAGACCCAGTACTTC. Residues: CASSSRKGRAETQYF. Drawing the rest from reference TRBV7-9 and TRBJ2-5, the complete variable domain is DTGVSQNPRHKITKRGQNVTFRCDPISEHNRLYWYRQTLGQGPEFLTYFQNEAQLEKSRLLSDRFSAERPKGSFSTLEIQRTEQGDSAMYLCASSSRKGRAETQYFGPGTRLLVL.

The V call is TRBV21-1, the J call TRBJ2-1; the table names TRBD1, a call not compared with the DNA. TRBV21-1 is marked as a pseudogene. The CDR3 length is 18 residues. This chain's CDR3 is CASSKGDRTGDSYNEQFF. CDR3 bases: TGTGCCAGCAGCAAAGGCGATCGGACAGGGGATAGTTACAATGAGCAGTTCTTC.

The chain has TRBV5-1 and TRBJ2-4; D perhaps matches TRBD1 (6 bases). Germline CDR1 SGHRS, CDR2 YFSETQ. V lost 3 bases and J lost 3, with 10 bases in between. The CDR3 loop spans 14 amino acids. The CDR3 loop is CASSSGQSKNIQYF. CDR3 nucleotide sequence: TGCGCCAGCAGCTCGGGACAAAGCAAAAACATTCAGTACTTC.

There are a few counts of this clone. V usage is TRBV30 and J usage is TRBJ1-4; 9 bases align to TRBD1. The CDR3 has 13 amino acids. The ends lost 1 base at V and 8 bases at J; junction bases unmatched: 2. CDR1 GTSNPN and CDR2 SVGIG come from the germline V gene (reference sequence). The CDR3 nucleotides are TGTGCCTGGAGTGACAGGGGGCGAGAAAAACTGTTTTTT. Its protein product is CAWSDRGREKLFF.

The chain uses TRBV29-1 and TRBJ2-1; 12 nucleotides match TRBD2. The CDR3 is 13 amino acids. V was clipped by 6 bases and J by 9 bases; unmatched bases: 6. Germline assignment: CDR1 SQVTM and CDR2 ANQGSEA. Here the CDR3 reads CSVPRTSGIEQFF. The CDR3, as DNA: TGCAGCGTGCCCCGGACTAGCGGGATTGAGCAGTTCTTC.

The chain recombines TRBV5-1 with TRBJ2-4; D ambiguous. The germline V gene has CDR1 SGHRS and CDR2 YFSETQ. V was cut by 5 bases and J by 0 bases, with 6 bases left in between. The CDR3 contains 13 residues. In nucleotides, the CDR3 is TGCGCCAGCAGGAGTCGAGCCAAAAACATTCAGTACTTC. Its translation: CASRSRAKNIQYF.

J is TRBJ2-1 and V is TRBV29-1, with D hard to call. The germline V gene has CDR1 SQVTM and CDR2 ANQGSEA. Trimming took off 4 bases at V and 4 bases at J, with 14 bases between the two ends. The CDR3 has 14 amino acids. This CDR3 is CSVVGRPDYNEQFF. The CDR3, as DNA: TGCAGCGTTGTCGGCAGACCGGATTACAATGAGCAGTTCTTC.

The rearrangement links TRBV11-2 to TRBJ2-7, with 7 bases that match TRBD2. V gave up 5 bases and J gave up 2 bases; unmatched junction bases: 6. Germline CDR1 and CDR2: SGHAT and FQNNGV. The CDR3 has 14 amino acids. CDR3 DNA: TGTGCCAGCAGCCCTGTGCGGGGGACCTACGAGCAGTACTTC. Encoded protein: CASSPVRGTYEQYF.

This clone was seen a few times. The V gene is TRBV19, the J gene TRBJ2-3; D is unclear. CDR1 is LNHDA, CDR2 SQIVND, per germline (reference sequence). This CDR3 is built from 14 residues. Trimming shortened V by 3 bases and J by 0 bases, and 7 bases separated the two germline ends. The CDR3 spells CASSITRSTDTQYF. The CDR3 region has the DNA TGTGCCAGTAGTATTACAAGGAGCACAGATACGCAGTATTTT. Looking up the rest from reference TRBV19 and TRBJ2-3 gives the full variable domain: DGGITQSPKYLFRKEGQNVTLSCEQNLNHDAMYWYRQDPGQGLRLIYYSQIVNDFQKGDIAEGYSVSREKKESFPLTVTSAQKNPTAFYLCASSITRSTDTQYFGPGTRLTVL.

In the case of this clone: Given a far larger clone just one base away, this is likely a sequencing read error. The chain uses TRBV4-2 and TRBJ2-7, with unresolved D. Germline V lookup: CDR1 LGHNA, CDR2 YNFKEQ. V lost 4 bases to trimming and J lost 7 bases, with 11 bases between them. CDR3 length: 12 amino acids. Written as DNA, the CDR3 is TGTGCCAGCAGCCGACCCGGCCCAGAGCAGTACTTC. Its protein is CASSRPGPEQYF.

The rearrangement uses TRBV2 and TRBJ2-2; the match to TRBD2 covers 7 bases. CDR3 length: 16 residues. With V trimmed by 4 bases and J by 8 bases, 13 bases remained unmatched. Germline CDR1 reads SNHLY; CDR2 reads FYNNEI. CDR3 residues: CASSADGRIPGGELFF. CDR3 DNA sequence: TGTGCCAGCAGTGCGGACGGGAGGATACCAGGAGGGGAGCTGTTTTTT.

This clone has only a few counts. The V gene is TRBV5-1, the J gene TRBJ2-1, with 10 bases aligning to TRBD2. In germline, CDR1 is SGHRS, CDR2 YFSETQ. V was clipped by 2 bases and J by 2 bases; unmatched bases: 1. The CDR3 spans 15 residues. The DNA for the CDR3 is TGCGCCAGCAGCTTCACTAGCGGGGCCTACAATGAGCAGTTCTTC. This translates into CASSFTSGAYNEQFF.

This clone was detected only a few times. The chain joins TRBV5-1 to TRBJ1-2; maybe TRBD1 (6 bases). Trimming pared 2 bases from V and 2 bases from J, leaving 16 bases between. The CDR3 contains 16 residues. Germline V lookup: CDR1 SGHRS, CDR2 YFSETQ. CDR3 sequence reads: CASSLTTGFQNYGYTF. The DNA for the CDR3 is TGCGCCAGCAGCTTAACGACAGGCTTCCAAAACTATGGCTACACCTTC.

The rearrangement uses TRBV4-3 and TRBJ2-1; 7 nucleotides align to TRBD1. Germline trimming cut 4 bases from V and 5 bases from J; bases unmatched to any gene: 8. Germline lookup yields CDR1 LGHNA and CDR2 YSLEER. The length of the CDR3 is 15 residues. The CDR3 loop reads CASSLTGQENNEQFF. In DNA form, the CDR3 reads TGCGCCAGCAGCCTGACAGGGCAGGAAAACAATGAGCAGTTCTTC.

About this clone itself: The same CDR3 arises from other DNA sequences in this sample as well. The J gene is TRBJ2-7, the V gene TRBV7-2, with TRBD2 identical over 9 bases. Germline V gene sequence: CDR1 SGHTA, CDR2 FQGNSA. CDR3 length: 16 residues. V lost 1 base, J lost 4 bases, and 8 bases stayed unmatched. The CDR3 protein is CASSLDGGRALYEQYF. DNA of the CDR3: TGTGCCAGCAGCTTAGACGGCGGGAGGGCCTTGTACGAGCAGTACTTC.

Regarding this clone: Just one base apart from a much larger clone, this may be a read error. Other DNA sequences in the same sample also yield this CDR3. The J gene is TRBJ2-5, the V gene TRBV5-6; D is tentatively TRBD1 or TRBD2 (6 bases each). This CDR3 has 14 residues. V gave up 4 bases and J gave up 2 bases, with 12 bases separating them. The germline V gene has CDR1 SGHDT and CDR2 YYEEEE. CDR3 in amino acids: CASSQGGLQETQYF. DNA of the CDR3: TGTGCCAGCAGCCAAGGGGGGTTACAAGAGACCCAGTACTTC.

The sample holds a few counts of this clone. The rearrangement links TRBV7-9 to TRBJ2-3; no reliable D call. Trimming stripped 0 bases from V and 4 bases from J, with 5 bases between. This CDR3 region has 13 residues. Germline V CDR1 and CDR2: SEHNR, FQNEAQ (reference sequence). The CDR3 sequence: CASSLAGPDTQYF. The CDR3 bases are TGTGCCAGCAGCTTAGCAGGGCCAGATACGCAGTATTTT.

The sample holds a few counts of this clone. V gene TRBV30 combines with J gene TRBJ2-2; TRBD1 aligns across 8 bases. Trimming took 3 bases from V and 7 from J; bases not matched to a gene: 16. The CDR3 spans 17 residues. In germline, CDR1 is GTSNPN, CDR2 SVGIG (reference sequence). In DNA, the CDR3 is TGTGCCTGGAGCCCCCCTACGGGCAGGGGGCTGAACGGGGAGCTGTTTTTT. Residues: CAWSPPTGRGLNGELFF.